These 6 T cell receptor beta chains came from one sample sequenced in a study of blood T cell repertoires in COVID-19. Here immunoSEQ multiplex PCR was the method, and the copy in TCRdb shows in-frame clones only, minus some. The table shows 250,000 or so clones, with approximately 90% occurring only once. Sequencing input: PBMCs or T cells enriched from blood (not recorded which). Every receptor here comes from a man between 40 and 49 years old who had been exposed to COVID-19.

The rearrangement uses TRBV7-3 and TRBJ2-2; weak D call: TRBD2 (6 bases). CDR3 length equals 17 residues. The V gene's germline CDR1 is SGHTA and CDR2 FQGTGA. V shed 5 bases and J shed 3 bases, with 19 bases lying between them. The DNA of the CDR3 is TGTGCCAGCAGCCCCGGACTGGAGGGGTATTACACCGGGGAGCTGTTTTTT. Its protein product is CASSPGLEGYYTGELFF.

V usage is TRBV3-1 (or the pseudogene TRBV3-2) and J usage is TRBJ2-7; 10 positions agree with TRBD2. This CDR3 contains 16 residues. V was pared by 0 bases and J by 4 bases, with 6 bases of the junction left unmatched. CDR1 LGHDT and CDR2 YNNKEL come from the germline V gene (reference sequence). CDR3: CASSQDASGSIYEQYF. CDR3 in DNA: TGTGCCAGCAGCCAAGACGCTAGCGGGAGTATTTACGAGCAGTACTTC.

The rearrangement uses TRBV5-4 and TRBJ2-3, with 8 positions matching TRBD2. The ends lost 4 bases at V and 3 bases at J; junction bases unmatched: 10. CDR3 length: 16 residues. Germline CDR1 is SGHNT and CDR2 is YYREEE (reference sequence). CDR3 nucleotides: TGTGCCAGCAGCGACCCGGGACTAGAAAAGACAGATACGCAGTATTTT. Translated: CASSDPGLEKTDTQYF.

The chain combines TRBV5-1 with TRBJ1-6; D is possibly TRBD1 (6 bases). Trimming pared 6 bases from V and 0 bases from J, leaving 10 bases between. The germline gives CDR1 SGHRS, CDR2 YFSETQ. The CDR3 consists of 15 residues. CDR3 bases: TGCGCCAGCACAACAGGGAGCTCCTATAATTCACCCCTCCACTTT. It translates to CASTTGSSYNSPLHF. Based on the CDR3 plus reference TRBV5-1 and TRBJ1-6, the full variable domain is KAGVTQTPRYLIKTRGQQVTLSCSPISGHRSVSWYQQTPGQGLQFLFEYFSETQRNKGNFPGRFSGRQFSNSRSEMNVSTLELGDSALYLCASTTGSSYNSPLHFGNGTRLTVT.

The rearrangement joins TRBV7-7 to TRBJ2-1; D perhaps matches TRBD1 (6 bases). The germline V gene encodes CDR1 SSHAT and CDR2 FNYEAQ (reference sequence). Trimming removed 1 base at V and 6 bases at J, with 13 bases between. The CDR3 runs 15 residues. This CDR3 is CASSLEEGGFNEQFF. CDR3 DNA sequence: TGTGCCAGCAGCTTAGAAGAAGGGGGTTTCAATGAGCAGTTCTTC.

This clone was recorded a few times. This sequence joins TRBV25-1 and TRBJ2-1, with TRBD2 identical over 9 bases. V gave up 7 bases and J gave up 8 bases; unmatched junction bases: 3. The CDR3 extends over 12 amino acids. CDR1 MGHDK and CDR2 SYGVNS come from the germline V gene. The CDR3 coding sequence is TGTGCCAGCAATAGCGGGAGAGATGAGCAGTTCTTC. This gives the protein CASNSGRDEQFF.